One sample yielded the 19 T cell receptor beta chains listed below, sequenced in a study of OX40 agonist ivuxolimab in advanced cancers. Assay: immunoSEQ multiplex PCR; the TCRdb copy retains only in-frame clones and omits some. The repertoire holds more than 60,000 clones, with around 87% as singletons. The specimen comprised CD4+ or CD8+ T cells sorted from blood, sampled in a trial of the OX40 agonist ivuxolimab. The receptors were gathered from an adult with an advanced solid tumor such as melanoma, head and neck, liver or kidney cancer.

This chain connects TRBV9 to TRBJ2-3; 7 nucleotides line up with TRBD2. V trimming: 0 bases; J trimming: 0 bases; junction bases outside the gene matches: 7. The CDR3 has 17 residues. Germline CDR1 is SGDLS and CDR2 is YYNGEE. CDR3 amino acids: CASSVAISGASTDTQYF. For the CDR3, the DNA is TGTGCCAGCAGCGTAGCTATCAGCGGGGCAAGCACAGATACGCAGTATTTT.

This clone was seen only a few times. CDR3 protein: CASSLGAGLNYGYTF. CDR3 nucleotides: TGTGCCAGCAGCTTAGGGGCAGGGCTTAACTATGGCTACACCTTC. The genes are TRBV7-9 and TRBJ1-2; a weak D match, TRBD1 (5 bases). V was pared by 1 base and J by 1 base, with 10 bases between. The germline gives CDR1 SEHNR, CDR2 FQNEAQ (reference sequence). The CDR3 covers 15 residues.

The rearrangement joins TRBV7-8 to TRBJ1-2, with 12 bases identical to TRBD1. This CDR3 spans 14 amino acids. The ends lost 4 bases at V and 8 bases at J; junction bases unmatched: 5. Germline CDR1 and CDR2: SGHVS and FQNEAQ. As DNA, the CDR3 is TGTGCCAGCAGCTCCCGGGACAGGGGGCAGGGCTACACCTTC. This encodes CASSSRDRGQGYTF.

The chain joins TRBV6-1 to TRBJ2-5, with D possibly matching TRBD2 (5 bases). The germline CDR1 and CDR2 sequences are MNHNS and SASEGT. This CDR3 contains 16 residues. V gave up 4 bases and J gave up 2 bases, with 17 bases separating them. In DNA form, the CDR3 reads TGTGCCAGCAGTGGATCCGGTGCGGGCCTACAAGAGACCCAGTACTTC. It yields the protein CASSGSGAGLQETQYF.

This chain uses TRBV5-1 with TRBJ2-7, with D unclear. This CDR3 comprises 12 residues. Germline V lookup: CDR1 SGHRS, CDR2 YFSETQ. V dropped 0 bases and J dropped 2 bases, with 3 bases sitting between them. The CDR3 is CASSLGTYEQYF. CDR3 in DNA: TGCGCCAGCAGCTTGGGGACCTACGAGCAGTACTTC.

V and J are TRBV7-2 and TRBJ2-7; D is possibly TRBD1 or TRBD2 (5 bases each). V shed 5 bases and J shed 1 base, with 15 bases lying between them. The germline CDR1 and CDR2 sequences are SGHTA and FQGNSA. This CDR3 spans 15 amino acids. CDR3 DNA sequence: TGTGCCAGCAGCCTATGGGGCGGGCAGTCCTACGAGCAGTACTTC. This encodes CASSLWGGQSYEQYF.

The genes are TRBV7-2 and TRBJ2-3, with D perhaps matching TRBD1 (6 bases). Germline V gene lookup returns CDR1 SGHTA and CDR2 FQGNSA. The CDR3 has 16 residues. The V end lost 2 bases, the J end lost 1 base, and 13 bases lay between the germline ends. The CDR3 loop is CASSLRLQGRTDTQYF. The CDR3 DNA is TGTGCCAGCAGCTTAAGGTTACAGGGCCGCACAGATACGCAGTATTTT.

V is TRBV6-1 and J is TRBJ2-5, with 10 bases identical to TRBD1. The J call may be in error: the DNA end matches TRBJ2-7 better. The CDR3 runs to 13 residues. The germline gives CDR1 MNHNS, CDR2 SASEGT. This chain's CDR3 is CASSTTGGREQYF. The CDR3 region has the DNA TGTGCCAGCAGTACGACAGGGGGCCGCGAGCAGTACTTC.

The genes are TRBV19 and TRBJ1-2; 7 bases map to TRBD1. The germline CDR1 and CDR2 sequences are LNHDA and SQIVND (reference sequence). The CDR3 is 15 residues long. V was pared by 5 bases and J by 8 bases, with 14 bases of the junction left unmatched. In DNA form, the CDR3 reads TGTGCCAGTAGTTTCGGGACAGCCCGCTTTCAGGGCTACACCTTC. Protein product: CASSFGTARFQGYTF.

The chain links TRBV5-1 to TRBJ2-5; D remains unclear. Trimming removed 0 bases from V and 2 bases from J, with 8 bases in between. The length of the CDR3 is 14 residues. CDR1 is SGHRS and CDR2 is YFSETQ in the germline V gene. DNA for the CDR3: TGCGCCAGCAGCTTGGGGGCTCCTCAAGAGACCCAGTACTTC. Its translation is CASSLGAPQETQYF. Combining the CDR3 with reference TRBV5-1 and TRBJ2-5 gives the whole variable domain KAGVTQTPRYLIKTRGQQVTLSCSPISGHRSVSWYQQTPGQGLQFLFEYFSETQRNKGNFPGRFSGRQFSNSRSEMNVSTLELGDSALYLCASSLGAPQETQYFGPGTRLLVL.

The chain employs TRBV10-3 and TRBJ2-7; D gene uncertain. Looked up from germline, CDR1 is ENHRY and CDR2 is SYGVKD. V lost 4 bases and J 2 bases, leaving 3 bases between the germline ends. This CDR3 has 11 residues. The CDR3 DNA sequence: TGTGCCATCAGTGGAGCCTACGAGCAGTACTTC. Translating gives CAISGAYEQYF.

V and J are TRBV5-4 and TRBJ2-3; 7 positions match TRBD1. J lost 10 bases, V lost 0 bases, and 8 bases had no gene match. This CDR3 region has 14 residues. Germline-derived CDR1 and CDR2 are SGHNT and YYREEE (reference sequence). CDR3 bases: TGTGCCAGCAGCTTGGTGGGGACAGTTCCTTCGCAGTATTTT. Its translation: CASSLVGTVPSQYF. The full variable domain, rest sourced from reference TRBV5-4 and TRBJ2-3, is ETGVTQSPTHLIKTRGQQVTLRCSSQSGHNTVSWYQQALGQGPQFIFQYYREEENGRGNFPPRFSGLQFPNYSSELNVNALELDDSALYLCASSLVGTVPSQYFGPGTRLTVL.

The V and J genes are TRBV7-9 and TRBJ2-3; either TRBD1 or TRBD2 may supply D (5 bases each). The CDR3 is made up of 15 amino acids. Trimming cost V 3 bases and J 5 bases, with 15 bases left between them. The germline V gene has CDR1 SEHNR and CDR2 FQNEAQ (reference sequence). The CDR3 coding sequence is TGTGCCAGCAGCTTTTGGGACGGGATGGGAGATACGCAGTATTTT. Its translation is CASSFWDGMGDTQYF.

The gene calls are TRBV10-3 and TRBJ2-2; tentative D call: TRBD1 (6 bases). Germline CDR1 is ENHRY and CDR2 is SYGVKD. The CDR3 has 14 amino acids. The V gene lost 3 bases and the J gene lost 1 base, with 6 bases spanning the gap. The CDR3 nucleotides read TGTGCCATCAGTGAACAGGGGAACACCGGGGAGCTGTTTTTT. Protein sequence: CAISEQGNTGELFF.

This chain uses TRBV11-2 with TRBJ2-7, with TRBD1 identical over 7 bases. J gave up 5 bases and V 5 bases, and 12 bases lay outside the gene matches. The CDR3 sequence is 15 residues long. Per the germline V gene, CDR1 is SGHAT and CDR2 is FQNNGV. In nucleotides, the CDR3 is TGTGCCAGCAGCCGCCAGGGACAGCCTTTTGACGAGCAGTACTTC. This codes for CASSRQGQPFDEQYF.

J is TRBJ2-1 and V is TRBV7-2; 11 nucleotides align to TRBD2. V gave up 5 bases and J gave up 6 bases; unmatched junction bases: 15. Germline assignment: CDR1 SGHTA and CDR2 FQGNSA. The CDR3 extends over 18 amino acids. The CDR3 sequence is CASSDPLLAGGPGNEQFF. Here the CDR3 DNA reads TGTGCCAGCAGCGATCCCCTCTTAGCGGGAGGGCCGGGCAATGAGCAGTTCTTC.

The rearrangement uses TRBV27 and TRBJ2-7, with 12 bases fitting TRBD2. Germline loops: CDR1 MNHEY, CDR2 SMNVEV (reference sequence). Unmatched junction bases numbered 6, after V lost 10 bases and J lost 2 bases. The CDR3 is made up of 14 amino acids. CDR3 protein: CATRLAGAAYEQYF. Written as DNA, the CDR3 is TGTGCCACCAGACTAGCGGGAGCTGCCTACGAGCAGTACTTC.

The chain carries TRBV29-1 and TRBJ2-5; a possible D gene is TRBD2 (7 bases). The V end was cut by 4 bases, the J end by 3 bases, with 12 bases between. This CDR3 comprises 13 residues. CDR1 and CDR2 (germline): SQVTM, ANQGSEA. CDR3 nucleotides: TGCAGCGTTGGGGGGGGGCTAAAAGAGACCCAGTACTTC. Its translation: CSVGGGLKETQYF.

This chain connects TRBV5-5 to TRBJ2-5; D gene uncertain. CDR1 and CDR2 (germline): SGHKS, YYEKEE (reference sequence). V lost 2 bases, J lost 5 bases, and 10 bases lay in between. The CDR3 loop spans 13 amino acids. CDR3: CASSFKGWETQYF. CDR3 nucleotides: TGTGCCAGCAGCTTCAAGGGATGGGAGACCCAGTACTTC.